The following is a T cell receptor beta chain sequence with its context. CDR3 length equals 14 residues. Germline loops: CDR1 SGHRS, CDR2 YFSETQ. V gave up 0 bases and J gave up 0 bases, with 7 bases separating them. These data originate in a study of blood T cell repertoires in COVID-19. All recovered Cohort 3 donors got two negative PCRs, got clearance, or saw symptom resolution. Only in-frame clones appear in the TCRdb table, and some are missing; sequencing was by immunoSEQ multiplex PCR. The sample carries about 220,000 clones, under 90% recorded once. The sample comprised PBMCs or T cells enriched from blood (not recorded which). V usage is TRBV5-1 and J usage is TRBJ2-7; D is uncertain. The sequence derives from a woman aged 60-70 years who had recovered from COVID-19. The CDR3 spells CASSLAQISYEQYF. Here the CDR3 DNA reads TGCGCCAGCAGCTTGGCGCAGATCTCCTACGAGCAGTACTTC.